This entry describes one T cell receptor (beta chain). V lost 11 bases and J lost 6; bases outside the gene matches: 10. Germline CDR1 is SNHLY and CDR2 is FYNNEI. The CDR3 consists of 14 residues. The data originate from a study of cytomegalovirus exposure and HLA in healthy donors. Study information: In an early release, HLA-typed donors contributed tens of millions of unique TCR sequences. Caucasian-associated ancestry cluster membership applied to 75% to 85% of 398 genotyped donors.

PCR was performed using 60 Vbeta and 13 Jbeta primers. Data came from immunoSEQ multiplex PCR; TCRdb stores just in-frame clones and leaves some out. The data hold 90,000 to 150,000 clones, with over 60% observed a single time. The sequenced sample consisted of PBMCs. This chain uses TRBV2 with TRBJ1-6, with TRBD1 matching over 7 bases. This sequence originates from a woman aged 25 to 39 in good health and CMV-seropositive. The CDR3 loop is CAGTGARGNSPLHF. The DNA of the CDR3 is TGTGCCGGCACAGGGGCCCGGGGTAATTCACCCCTCCACTTT.